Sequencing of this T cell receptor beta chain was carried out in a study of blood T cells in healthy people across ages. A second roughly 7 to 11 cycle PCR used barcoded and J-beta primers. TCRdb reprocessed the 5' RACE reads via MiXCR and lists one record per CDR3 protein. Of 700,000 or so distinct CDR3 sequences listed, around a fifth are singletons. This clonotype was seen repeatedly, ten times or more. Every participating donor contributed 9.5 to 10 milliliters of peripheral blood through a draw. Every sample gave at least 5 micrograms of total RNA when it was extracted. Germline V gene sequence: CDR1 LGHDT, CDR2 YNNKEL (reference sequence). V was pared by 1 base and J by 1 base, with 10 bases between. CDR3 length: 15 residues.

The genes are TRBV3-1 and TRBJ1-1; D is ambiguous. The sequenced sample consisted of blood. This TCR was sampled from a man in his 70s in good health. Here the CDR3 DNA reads TGTGCCAGCAGCCAAGCGGGTATGAGGAACACTGAAGCTTTCTTT. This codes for CASSQAGMRNTEAFF.